This TCR beta chain was retrieved from a study of blood T cell repertoires in COVID-19 (dated by TCRdb to the early 2020s). As for the study more broadly: Samples covering the acute and convalescent phases of COVID-19 were provided by collaborators in the United States, Italy and Spain. The prospective study material was composed of cDNA or gDNA derived from T cells, B-cell-depleted T cells, or PBMCs. Deeply sampled blood TCRbeta repertoires from subjects exposed to, actively infected with, or recovered from COVID-19 were included in the dataset. Where available, HLA class I and class II types were obtained from metadata supplied by the sample provider rather than from assay-based typing. Samples came from the ongoing ImmuneRACE study (first 160 participants) plus 1,254 subjects from 6 global collaborators. The sample metadata nearly always contained a de-identified subject ID, COVID-19 status, age in years and sex. The repertoires were released in a freely available public database meant as a resource for research on the immune response to SARS-CoV-2.

As regards this clone: Which antigen it targets is not known. Per-base quality was not reported, and no clone a single base away is much larger than it.

TCRbeta CDR3 regions were amplified from genomic DNA by means of the immunoSEQ Assay, a bias-controlled multiplex PCR. The original pipeline was this. The number of nucleated cells in each sample was estimated by amplification of reference gene primers within the assay. To quantify the absolute abundance of each unique TCRbeta CDR3 rearrangement, sequence reads were collapsed and filtered. For each sample, productive Simpson clonality was calculated as the square root of Simpson's diversity index across productive rearrangements. The table was pulled from immuneACCESS by TCRdb, which kept in-frame rearrangements only. Such tables lose some clones; where checked, under half of the loss comes from unresolved V genes, and the rest has no known cause. V, J and clone size reflect that table, while D and trimming were determined from the DNA. The sample table holds about 140,000 clones, of which around 90% were seen once. The ten largest clones take up roughly 5% of the sample.

Each collaborating institution followed its own protocols to collect whole blood in K2EDTA tubes. For TCRbeta analysis, collaborators shipped samples in one of three forms: frozen whole blood, isolated PBMCs, or DNA extracted from either of those sample types. CDR1 is given as SGHRS and CDR2 as YFSETQ, both from the germline V gene. V and J are truncated by 0 bases and 5 bases respectively, leaving an intervening sequence of 9 bases. From cysteine to phenylalanine, the CDR3 is 13 amino acids long. Here the CDR3 DNA is all that survives: 39 bases in frame from base 1. What the work shows at the level of the full study, not this receptor alone: The quantity of clinical and demographic metadata differed by source and by participant and was supplied without curation.

Sequenced sample: peripheral blood. The sequence derives from a human donor in a cohort sampled during active COVID-19. This sequence uses TRBV5-1 and TRBJ2-7; TRBD2 is perhaps the D gene, given 5 matching bases. The nucleotide sequence is given as TGCGCCAGCAGCTTGGCCGAGCGGCACGAGCAGTACTTC. Its protein product is CASSLAERHEQYF.